What follows are 12 T cell receptor beta chains derived from one specimen sequenced in a study of T cell responses to AZD1222 COVID-19 vaccine. The table came from immunoSEQ multiplex PCR; TCRdb's copy has only in-frame clones and leaves some out. The sample includes over 100,000 clones, approximately 84% of them seen just once. Material: peripheral blood, obtained on day 0 of AZD1222 vaccination. All receptors come from an adult in good health.

This rearrangement joins TRBV11-2 to TRBJ2-1; D is uncertain. Germline CDR1 reads SGHAT; CDR2 reads FQNNGV. Trimming stripped 5 bases from V and 10 bases from J, with 15 bases between. This CDR3 is 13 amino acids long. This chain's CDR3 is CASSPIYGREQFF. The CDR3 DNA reads TGTGCCAGCAGCCCTATCTACGGCCGGGAGCAGTTCTTC.

The CDR3 sequence is CASSPPILTEAFF. The CDR3 DNA follows: TGTGCCAGCTCACCACCTATTCTCACTGAAGCTTTCTTT. The chain recombines TRBV18 with TRBJ1-1; D remains unclear. Trimming pared 0 bases from V and 4 bases from J, leaving 6 bases between. Germline loops: CDR1 KGHSH, CDR2 LQKENI. The CDR3 is 13 amino acids. Based on the CDR3 plus reference TRBV18 and TRBJ1-1, the full variable domain is NAGVMQNPRHLVRRRGQEARLRCSPMKGHSHVYWYRQLPEEGLKFMVYLQKENIIDESGMPKERFSAEFPKEGPSILRIQQVVRGDSAAYFCASSPPILTEAFFGQGTRLTVV.

V is TRBV5-1 and J is TRBJ2-2; no clear D gene. There are 16 residues in the CDR3. The germline V gene encodes CDR1 SGHRS and CDR2 YFSETQ. Trimming removed 4 bases from V and 3 bases from J, with 16 bases in between. The CDR3 is CASSPRAYGDTGELFF. In DNA form, the CDR3 reads TGCGCCAGCAGCCCTCGGGCCTATGGCGACACCGGGGAGCTGTTTTTT.

The chain recombines TRBV3-1 (or the pseudogene TRBV3-2) with TRBJ1-3, with a possible D match to TRBD1 (5 bases). The CDR3 sequence is 15 residues long. V was clipped by 4 bases and J by 2 bases, with 12 bases between them. From germline, CDR1 is LGHDT and CDR2 YNNKEL (reference sequence). The CDR3 bases are TGTGCCAGCAGCCCCGCAGGGAGTCCTGGAAACACCATATATTTT. This sequence encodes CASSPAGSPGNTIYF.

This clone was picked up a small number of times. The CDR3 nucleotides read TGTGCCAGCATAGAGACAGCCAACCTCTATGGCTACACCTTC. Translated: CASIETANLYGYTF. The J gene is TRBJ1-2, the V gene TRBV2; D is perhaps TRBD1 (5 bases). V gave up 7 bases and J gave up 4 bases, with 16 bases separating them. This CDR3 spans 14 amino acids. Germline CDR1 SNHLY, CDR2 FYNNEI.

The gene calls are TRBV19 and TRBJ2-7; 8 bases fit TRBD1. The V and J ends lost 5 bases and 1 base, in that order; junction bases with no gene match: 10. In germline, CDR1 is LNHDA, CDR2 SQIVND (reference sequence). The CDR3 runs 16 residues. CDR3 protein: CASSGRQGSISYEQYF. Here the CDR3 DNA reads TGTGCCAGTAGTGGAAGACAGGGGTCCATTTCCTACGAGCAGTACTTC.

The chain recombines TRBV6-5 with TRBJ1-1, with D perhaps matching TRBD1 (5 bases). Trimming stripped 3 bases from V and 5 bases from J, with 16 bases between. Germline lookup yields CDR1 MNHEY and CDR2 SVGAGI. The CDR3 sequence is 15 residues long. The CDR3 DNA sequence: TGTGCCAGCAGTTATAGGCCAGGGAGGAATACTGAAGCTTTCTTT. This sequence encodes CASSYRPGRNTEAFF.

The chain carries TRBV14 and TRBJ2-7; D is perhaps TRBD2 (5 bases). The length of the CDR3 is 14 residues. The V and J ends lost 4 bases and 2 bases respectively, with 12 bases between them. Germline CDR1 and CDR2: SGHDN and FVKESK. The CDR3 DNA reads TGTGCCAGCAGCCTACGGGGTTTCACCTACGAGCAGTACTTC. The encoded protein is CASSLRGFTYEQYF.

The rearrangement links TRBV2 to TRBJ1-4, with D unclear. V was clipped by 7 bases and J by 12 bases, with 12 bases between them. There are 11 residues in the CDR3. Germline V gene sequence: CDR1 SNHLY, CDR2 FYNNEI. This chain's CDR3 is CASTNTVELFF. CDR3 in DNA: TGTGCCAGCACTAATACCGTGGAACTGTTTTTT. Combining the CDR3 with reference TRBV2 and TRBJ1-4 gives the whole variable domain EPEVTQTPSHQVTQMGQEVILRCVPISNHLYFYWYRQILGQKVEFLVSFYNNEISEKSEIFDDQFSVERPDGSNFTLKIRSTKLEDSAMYFCASTNTVELFFGSGTQLSVL.

CDR3 protein: CASSPLGQGVSYGYTF. In DNA form, the CDR3 reads TGTGCCAGCAGCCCTCTGGGACAGGGCGTATCCTATGGCTACACCTTC. The gene calls are TRBV28 and TRBJ1-2; 9 positions match TRBD1. The CDR3 sequence is 16 residues long. Looked up from germline, CDR1 is MDHEN and CDR2 is SYDVKM. J was trimmed by 4 bases and V by 6 bases; bases with no gene match: 12.

The chain couples TRBV15 to TRBJ1-5; TRBD1 matches at 11 bases. The CDR3 contains 15 residues. J was trimmed by 4 bases and V by 8 bases; bases with no gene match: 7. In germline, CDR1 is LNHNV, CDR2 YYDKDF (reference sequence). Written as DNA, the CDR3 is TGTGCCACCTCACGGGACAGGGGGTTGAATCAGCCCCAGCATTTT. Protein sequence: CATSRDRGLNQPQHF.

This chain connects TRBV28 to TRBJ2-3, with 12 nucleotides matching TRBD2. CDR1 and CDR2 from the germline V gene are MDHEN and SYDVKM. The length of the CDR3 is 14 residues. V lost 6 bases and J lost 4; bases outside the gene matches: 2. CDR3 nucleotides: TGTGCCAGCAGCCGACTAGCGGGGGCAGATACGCAGTATTTT. Residues: CASSRLAGADTQYF.